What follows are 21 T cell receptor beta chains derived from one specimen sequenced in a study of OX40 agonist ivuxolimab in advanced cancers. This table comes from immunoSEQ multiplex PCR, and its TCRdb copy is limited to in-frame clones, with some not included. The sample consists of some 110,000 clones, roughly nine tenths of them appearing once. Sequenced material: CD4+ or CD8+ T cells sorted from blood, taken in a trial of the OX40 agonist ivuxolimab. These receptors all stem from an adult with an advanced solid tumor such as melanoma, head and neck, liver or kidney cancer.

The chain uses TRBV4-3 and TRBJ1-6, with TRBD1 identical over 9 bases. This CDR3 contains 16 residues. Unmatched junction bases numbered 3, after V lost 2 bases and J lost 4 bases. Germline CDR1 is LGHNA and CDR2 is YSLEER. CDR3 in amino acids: CASSQFGQGYNSPLHF. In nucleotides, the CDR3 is TGCGCCAGCAGCCAATTTGGACAGGGGTATAATTCACCCCTCCACTTT.

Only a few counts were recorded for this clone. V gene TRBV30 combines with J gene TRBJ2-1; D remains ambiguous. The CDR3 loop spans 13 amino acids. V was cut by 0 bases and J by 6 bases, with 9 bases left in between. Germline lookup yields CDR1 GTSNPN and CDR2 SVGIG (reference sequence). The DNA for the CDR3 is TGTGCCTGGAGTGTAGGGCAGCTCAATGAGCAGTTCTTC. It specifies CAWSVGQLNEQFF.

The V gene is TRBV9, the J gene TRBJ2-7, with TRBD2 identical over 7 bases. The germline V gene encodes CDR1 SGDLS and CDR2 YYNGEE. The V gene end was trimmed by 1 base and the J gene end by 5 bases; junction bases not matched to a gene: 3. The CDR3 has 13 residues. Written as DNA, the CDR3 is TGTGCCAGCAGCGTACAAGGGAGGGACGAGCAGTACTTC. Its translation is CASSVQGRDEQYF.

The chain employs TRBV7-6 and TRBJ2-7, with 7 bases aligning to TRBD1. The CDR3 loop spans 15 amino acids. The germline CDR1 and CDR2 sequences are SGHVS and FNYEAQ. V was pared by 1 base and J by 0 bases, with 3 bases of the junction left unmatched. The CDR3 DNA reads TGTGCCAGCAGCTTAGGGAACAGGGGCTCCTACGAGCAGTACTTC. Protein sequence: CASSLGNRGSYEQYF.

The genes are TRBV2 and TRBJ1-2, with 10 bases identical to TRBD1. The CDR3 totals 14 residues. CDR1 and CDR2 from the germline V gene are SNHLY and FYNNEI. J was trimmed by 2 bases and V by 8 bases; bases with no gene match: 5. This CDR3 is CASGRQGANYGYTF. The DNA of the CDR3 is TGTGCCAGCGGCAGACAGGGGGCGAACTATGGCTACACCTTC.

CDR3 nucleotides: TGTGCCAGCAGCCCACTAAACACCGGGGAGCTGTTTTTT. It codes for CASSPLNTGELFF. The V and J genes are TRBV7-2 and TRBJ2-2; D remains ambiguous. The V end lost 5 bases, the J end lost 2 bases, and 6 bases lay between the germline ends. Germline assignment: CDR1 SGHTA and CDR2 FQGNSA. CDR3 length: 13 residues.

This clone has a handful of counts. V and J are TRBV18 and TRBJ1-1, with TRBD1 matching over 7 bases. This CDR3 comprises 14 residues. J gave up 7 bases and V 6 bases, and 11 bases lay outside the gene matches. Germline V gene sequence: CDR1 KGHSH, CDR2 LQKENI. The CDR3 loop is CASSPAGGSVEAFF. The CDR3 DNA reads TGTGCCAGCTCGCCGGCAGGGGGAAGTGTTGAAGCTTTCTTT.

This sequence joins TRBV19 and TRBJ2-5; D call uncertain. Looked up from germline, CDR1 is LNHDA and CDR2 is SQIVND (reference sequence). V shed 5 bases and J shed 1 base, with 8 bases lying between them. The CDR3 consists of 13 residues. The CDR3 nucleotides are TGTGCCAGTAGTGCAGACACCCAAGAGACCCAGTACTTC. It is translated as CASSADTQETQYF.

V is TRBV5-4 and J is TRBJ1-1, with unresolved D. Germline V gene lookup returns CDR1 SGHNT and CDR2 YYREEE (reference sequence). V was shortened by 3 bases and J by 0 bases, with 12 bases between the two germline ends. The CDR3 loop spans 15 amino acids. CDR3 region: CASSWGSKMNTEAFF. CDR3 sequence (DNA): TGTGCCAGCAGCTGGGGTAGCAAGATGAACACTGAAGCTTTCTTT.

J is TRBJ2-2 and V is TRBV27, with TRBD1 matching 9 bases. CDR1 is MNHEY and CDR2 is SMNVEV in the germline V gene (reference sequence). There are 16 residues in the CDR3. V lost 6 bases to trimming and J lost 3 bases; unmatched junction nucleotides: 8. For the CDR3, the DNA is TGTGCCAGCAGGCCCGGGACAGGGCTCGACACCGGGGAGCTGTTTTTT. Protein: CASRPGTGLDTGELFF.

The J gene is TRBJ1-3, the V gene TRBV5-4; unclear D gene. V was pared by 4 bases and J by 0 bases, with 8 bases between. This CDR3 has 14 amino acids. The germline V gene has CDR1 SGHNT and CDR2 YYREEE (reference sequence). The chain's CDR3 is CASSNRLSGNTIYF. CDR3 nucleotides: TGTGCCAGCAGCAACAGACTCTCTGGAAACACCATATATTTT.

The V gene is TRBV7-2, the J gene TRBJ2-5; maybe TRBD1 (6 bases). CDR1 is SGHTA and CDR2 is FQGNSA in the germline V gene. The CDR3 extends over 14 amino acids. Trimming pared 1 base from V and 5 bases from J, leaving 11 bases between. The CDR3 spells CASSLGQGFETQYF. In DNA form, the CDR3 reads TGTGCCAGCAGCTTAGGGCAGGGGTTTGAGACCCAGTACTTC.

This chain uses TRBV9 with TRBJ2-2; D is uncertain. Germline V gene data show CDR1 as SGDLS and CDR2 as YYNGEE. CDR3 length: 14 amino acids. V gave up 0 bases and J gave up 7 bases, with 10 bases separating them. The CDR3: CASSVAVQSGELFF. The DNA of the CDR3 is TGTGCCAGCAGCGTAGCAGTTCAGAGCGGGGAGCTGTTTTTT.

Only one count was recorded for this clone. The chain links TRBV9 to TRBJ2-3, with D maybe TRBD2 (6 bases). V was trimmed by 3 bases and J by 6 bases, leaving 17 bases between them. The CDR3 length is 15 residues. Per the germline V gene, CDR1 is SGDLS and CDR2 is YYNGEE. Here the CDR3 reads CASSGRTILTDTQYF. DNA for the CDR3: TGTGCCAGCAGCGGACGGACTATCCTCACGGATACGCAGTATTTT.

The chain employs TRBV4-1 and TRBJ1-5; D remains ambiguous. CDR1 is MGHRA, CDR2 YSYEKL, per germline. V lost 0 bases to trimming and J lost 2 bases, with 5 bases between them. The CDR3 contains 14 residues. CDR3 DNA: TGCGCCAGCAGCCAAGAGTCTGGCAATCAGCCCCAGCATTTT. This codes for CASSQESGNQPQHF.

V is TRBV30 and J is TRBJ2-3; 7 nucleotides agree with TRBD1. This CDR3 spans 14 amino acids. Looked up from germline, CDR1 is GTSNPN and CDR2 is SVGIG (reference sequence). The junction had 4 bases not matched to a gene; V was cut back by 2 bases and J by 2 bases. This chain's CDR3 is CAWSRGQYTDTQYF. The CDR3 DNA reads TGTGCCTGGAGTAGGGGACAGTACACAGATACGCAGTATTTT.

CDR3 nucleotides: TGTGCCAGCAGCCGACAGGACGTAGGAGAGCAGTACTTC. Translation gives CASSRQDVGEQYF. J is TRBJ2-7 and V is TRBV5-3; tentative D call: TRBD1 (6 bases). TRBV5-3 is recorded as an ORF, its role being uncertain. Trimming took 8 bases from V and 7 from J, leaving 19 bases between them. The CDR3 totals 13 residues.

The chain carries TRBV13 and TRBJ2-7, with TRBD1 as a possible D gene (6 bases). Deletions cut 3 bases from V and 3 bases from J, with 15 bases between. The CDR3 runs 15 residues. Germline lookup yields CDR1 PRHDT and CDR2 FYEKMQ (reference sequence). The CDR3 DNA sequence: TGTGCCAGCAGCTTCGCACGACAGGTATTCTACGAGCAGTACTTC. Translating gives CASSFARQVFYEQYF.

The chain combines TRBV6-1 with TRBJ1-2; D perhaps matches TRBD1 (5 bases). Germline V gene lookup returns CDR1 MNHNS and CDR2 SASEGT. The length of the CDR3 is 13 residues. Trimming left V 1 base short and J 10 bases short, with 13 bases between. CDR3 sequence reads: CASSEGREGIYTF. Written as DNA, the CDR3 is TGTGCCAGCAGTGAAGGGAGGGAGGGGATCTACACCTTC.

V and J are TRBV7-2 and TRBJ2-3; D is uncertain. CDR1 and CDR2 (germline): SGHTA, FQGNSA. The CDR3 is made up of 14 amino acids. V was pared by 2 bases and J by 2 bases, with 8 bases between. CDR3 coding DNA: TGTGCCAGCAGCTTACCACCTCACACAGATACGCAGTATTTT. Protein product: CASSLPPHTDTQYF.

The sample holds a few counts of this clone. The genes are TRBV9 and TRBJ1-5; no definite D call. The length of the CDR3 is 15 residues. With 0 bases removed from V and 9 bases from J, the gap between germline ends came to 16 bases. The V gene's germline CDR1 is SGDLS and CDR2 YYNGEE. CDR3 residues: CASSVDEEAVRPQHF. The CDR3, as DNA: TGTGCCAGCAGCGTAGATGAGGAGGCCGTAAGGCCCCAGCATTTT.